This TCR beta chain was found in a study of OX40 agonist ivuxolimab in advanced cancers. Study outcomes and limitations: At 0.1 to 3.0 mg/kg and by week 6, clonal expansion occurred in CD4+ and CD8+ blood T cells. Among the lowest peripheral clonal expansion occurred in 0.1-3.0 mg/kg partial responders. It was also the case that some nonresponders had low normalized T-cell clonal expansion.

A remark on this clone: The antigen is unknown.

The germline CDR1 and CDR2 sequences are LNHDA and SQIVND (reference sequence). The CDR3 sequence is 18 residues long. With V trimmed by 5 bases and J by 0 bases, 6 bases remained unmatched. This table comes from immunoSEQ multiplex PCR, and its TCRdb copy is limited to in-frame clones, with some not included. The sample includes approximately 60,000 clones, 84% of them seen just once. The chain is built from TRBV19 and TRBJ2-1, with 14 bases aligning to TRBD2. The source is an adult with an advanced solid tumor such as melanoma, head and neck, liver or kidney cancer. The material sequenced was CD4+ or CD8+ T cells sorted from blood, taken in a trial of the OX40 agonist ivuxolimab. This CDR3 reads CASSFQTSGRASYNEQFF. The CDR3, as DNA: TGTGCCAGTAGTTTCCAGACTAGCGGGAGGGCCTCCTACAATGAGCAGTTCTTC.